The 14 T cell receptor beta chains presented below share a single source sample, sequenced in a study of tumor-infiltrating lymphocytes in localized non-small cell lung cancer. Repertoires were generated with immunoSEQ multiplex PCR, while TCRdb's copy carries only in-frame clones and drops some. The top ten clones hold roughly 5.8% of a sample with 9,300 or so clones, roughly 76% of them seen once. The sample taken for sequencing was uninvolved lung tissue not adjacent to the tumor. The receptor set was obtained from a human donor with non-small cell lung cancer.

V and J are TRBV6-5 and TRBJ2-6, with TRBD2 as a possible D gene (5 bases). Trimming stripped 8 bases from V and 5 bases from J, with 7 bases between. This CDR3 spans 12 amino acids. Looked up from germline, CDR1 is MNHEY and CDR2 is SVGAGI. This CDR3 is CASGSWANVLTF. For the CDR3, the DNA is TGTGCCAGCGGGAGTTGGGCCAACGTCCTGACTTTC.

The chain links TRBV7-8 to TRBJ1-2, with 7 bases identical to TRBD1. The CDR3 runs 16 residues. The germline CDR1 and CDR2 sequences are SGHVS and FQNEAQ. With V trimmed by 5 bases and J by 2 bases, 11 bases remained unmatched. In nucleotides, the CDR3 is TGTGCCAGCAGCCTGAAGACAGGGATAGACAACTATGGCTACACCTTC. Amino acid sequence: CASSLKTGIDNYGYTF.

V gene TRBV10-2 combines with J gene TRBJ1-1; no definite D call. V lost 3 bases and J 0 bases, leaving 5 bases between the germline ends. Germline lookup yields CDR1 WSHSY and CDR2 SAAADI. The CDR3 runs 13 residues. CDR3 in amino acids: CASSEQLNTEAFF. The CDR3 nucleotides are TGCGCCAGCAGTGAACAACTGAACACTGAAGCTTTCTTT.

This chain links TRBV4-2 with TRBJ1-1; D unresolved. This CDR3 comprises 15 residues. V was clipped by 0 bases and J by 5 bases, with 13 bases between them. Germline lookup yields CDR1 LGHNA and CDR2 YNFKEQ. The CDR3: CASSQEGIRGTEAFF. Written as DNA, the CDR3 is TGTGCCAGCAGCCAAGAAGGGATCCGAGGGACTGAAGCTTTCTTT.

V usage is TRBV5-4 and J usage is TRBJ1-4, with D hard to call. Germline V CDR1 and CDR2: SGHNT, YYREEE (reference sequence). This CDR3 has 12 amino acids. Trimming removed 0 bases from V and 7 bases from J, with 4 bases in between. CDR3 residues: CASSLGGEKLFF. For the CDR3, the DNA is TGTGCCAGCAGCTTGGGCGGTGAAAAACTGTTTTTT.

For the CDR3, the DNA is TGTGCCAGCAGCTTATCAGCCTTGGCCTATGGCTACACCTTC. Translating gives CASSLSALAYGYTF. The chain combines TRBV7-9 with TRBJ1-2; D not certain. V lost 2 bases to trimming and J lost 4 bases, with 11 bases between them. This CDR3 has 14 residues. The germline V gene encodes CDR1 SEHNR and CDR2 FQNEAQ (reference sequence).

This clone was observed a handful of times. The V call is TRBV29-1, the J call TRBJ2-7, with TRBD2 matching over 8 bases. CDR3 size: 14 residues. The ends lost 6 bases at V and 1 base at J; junction bases unmatched: 8. Germline-derived CDR1 and CDR2 are SQVTM and ANQGSEA. CDR3 sequence (DNA): TGCAGCGTCGCTGGTGCGGGAGGATCCTACGAGCAGTACTTC. Its translation: CSVAGAGGSYEQYF.

The rearrangement joins TRBV5-5 to TRBJ2-5; 8 bases agree with TRBD2. Trimming took 2 bases from V and 2 from J; bases not matched to a gene: 5. Germline CDR1 is SGHKS and CDR2 is YYEKEE (reference sequence). The CDR3 is made up of 15 amino acids. The CDR3 DNA is TGTGCCAGCAGCTTCAGCGGGAGTCCTCAAGAGACCCAGTACTTC. Its translation is CASSFSGSPQETQYF.

Written as DNA, the CDR3 is TGTGCCAGCAGCTCCCCCGCTAAGGGGGGCGAGCAGTACTTC. It yields the protein CASSSPAKGGEQYF. The V and J genes are TRBV7-9 and TRBJ2-7, with D perhaps matching TRBD1 or TRBD2 (6 bases each). V was trimmed by 4 bases and J by 6 bases, leaving 16 bases between them. This CDR3 has 14 amino acids. Germline assignment: CDR1 SEHNR and CDR2 FQNEAQ (reference sequence). Based on the CDR3 plus reference TRBV7-9 and TRBJ2-7, the full variable domain is DTGVSQNPRHKITKRGQNVTFRCDPISEHNRLYWYRQTLGQGPEFLTYFQNEAQLEKSRLLSDRFSAERPKGSFSTLEIQRTEQGDSAMYLCASSSPAKGGEQYFGPGTRLTVT.

The chain has TRBV4-1 and TRBJ1-1; D is possibly TRBD1 (5 bases). V was trimmed by 0 bases and J by 1 base, leaving 15 bases between them. The CDR3 totals 17 residues. Germline V gives CDR1 MGHRA, CDR2 YSYEKL. The CDR3 nucleotides read TGCGCCAGCAGCCAAGAAGGGGTCTGGGCTGAGAACACTGAAGCTTTCTTT. Its translation: CASSQEGVWAENTEAFF.

This chain joins TRBV30 and TRBJ1-2; no firm D call. The germline V gene encodes CDR1 GTSNPN and CDR2 SVGIG (reference sequence). There are 13 residues in the CDR3. The germline V and J ends were trimmed by 0 bases and 2 bases, with 7 bases remaining between them. The CDR3 DNA sequence: TGTGCCTGGAGTGTCCCAAAAAACTATGGCTACACCTTC. It encodes CAWSVPKNYGYTF.

The chain links TRBV9 to TRBJ2-3, with 8 bases aligning to TRBD2. Looked up from germline, CDR1 is SGDLS and CDR2 is YYNGEE. This CDR3 has 14 amino acids. The J segment lost 6 bases and the V segment lost 0 bases, leaving 3 bases of the junction unmatched. The CDR3 sequence: CASSVETSADTQYF. The CDR3 DNA sequence: TGTGCCAGCAGCGTAGAGACTAGCGCGGATACGCAGTATTTT.

This rearrangement joins TRBV28 to TRBJ2-1; 7 nucleotides align to TRBD2. V lost 6 bases to trimming and J lost 4 bases; unmatched junction nucleotides: 6. CDR3 length: 14 residues. The germline V gene has CDR1 MDHEN and CDR2 SYDVKM. The CDR3 loop is CASRQSGTYNEQFF. In DNA, the CDR3 is TGTGCCAGCAGACAGAGCGGGACTTACAATGAGCAGTTCTTC.

V usage is TRBV10-1 and J usage is TRBJ1-2, with 10 bases that match TRBD1. Per germline, CDR1 WNHNN and CDR2 SYGVQD (reference sequence). With 5 bases clipped from V and 5 bases from J, the junction kept 2 bases outside the gene matches. There are 13 residues in the CDR3. CDR3 sequence: CASSRTGGYGYTF. In DNA form, the CDR3 reads TGCGCCAGCAGTCGGACAGGGGGTTATGGCTACACCTTC.